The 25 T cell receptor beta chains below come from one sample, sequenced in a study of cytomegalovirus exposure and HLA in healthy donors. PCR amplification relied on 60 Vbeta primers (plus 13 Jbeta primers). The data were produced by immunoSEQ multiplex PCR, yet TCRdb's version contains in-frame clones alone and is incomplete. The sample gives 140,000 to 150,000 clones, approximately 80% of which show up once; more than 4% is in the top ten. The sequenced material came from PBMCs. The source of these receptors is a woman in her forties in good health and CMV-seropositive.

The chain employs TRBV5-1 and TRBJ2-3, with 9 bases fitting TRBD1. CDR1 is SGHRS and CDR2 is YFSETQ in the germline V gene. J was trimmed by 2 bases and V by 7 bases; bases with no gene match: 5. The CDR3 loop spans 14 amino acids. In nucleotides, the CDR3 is TGCGCCAGCGGGGGGACAGGGTACACAGATACGCAGTATTTT. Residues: CASGGTGYTDTQYF.

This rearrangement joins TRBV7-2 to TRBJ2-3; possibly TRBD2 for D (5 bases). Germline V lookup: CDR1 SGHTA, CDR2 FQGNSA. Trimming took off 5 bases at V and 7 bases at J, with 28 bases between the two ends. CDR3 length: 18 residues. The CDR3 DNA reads TGTGCCAGCAGCCCACGGGCCAACCGAGATCCCTTAGCGTATACGCAGTATTTT. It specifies CASSPRANRDPLAYTQYF.

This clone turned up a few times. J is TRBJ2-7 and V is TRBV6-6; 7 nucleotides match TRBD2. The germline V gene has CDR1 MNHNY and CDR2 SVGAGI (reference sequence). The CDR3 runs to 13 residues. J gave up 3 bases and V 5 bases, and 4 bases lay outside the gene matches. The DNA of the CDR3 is TGTGCCAGCAGTCAGCGGGGCGTCTACGAGCAGTACTTC. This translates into CASSQRGVYEQYF.

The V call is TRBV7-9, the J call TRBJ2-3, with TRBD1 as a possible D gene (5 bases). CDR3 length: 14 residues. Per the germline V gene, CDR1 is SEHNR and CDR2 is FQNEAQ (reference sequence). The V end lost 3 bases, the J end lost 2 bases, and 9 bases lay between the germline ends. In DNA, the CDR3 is TGTGCCAGCAGCTTCTTAGGGGTCACAGATACGCAGTATTTT. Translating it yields CASSFLGVTDTQYF.

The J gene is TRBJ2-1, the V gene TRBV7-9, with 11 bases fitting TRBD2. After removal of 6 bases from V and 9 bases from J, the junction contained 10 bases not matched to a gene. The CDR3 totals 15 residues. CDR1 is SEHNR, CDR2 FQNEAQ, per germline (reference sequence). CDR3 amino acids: CASRRVAGGPSEQFF. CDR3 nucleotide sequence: TGTGCCAGCAGGCGAGTAGCGGGGGGGCCTAGTGAGCAGTTCTTC. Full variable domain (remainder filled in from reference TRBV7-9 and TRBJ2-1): DTGVSQNPRHKITKRGQNVTFRCDPISEHNRLYWYRQTLGQGPEFLTYFQNEAQLEKSRLLSDRFSAERPKGSFSTLEIQRTEQGDSAMYLCASRRVAGGPSEQFFGPGTRLTVL.

This CDR3 is CASRGGWSEAFF. CDR3 sequence (DNA): TGTGCCAGCAGAGGAGGGTGGTCGGAAGCTTTCTTT. The V call is TRBV27, the J call TRBJ1-1; D is unresolved. Trimming removed 6 bases at V and 8 bases at J, with 13 bases between. CDR1 is MNHEY and CDR2 is SMNVEV in the germline V gene (reference sequence). This CDR3 region has 12 residues.

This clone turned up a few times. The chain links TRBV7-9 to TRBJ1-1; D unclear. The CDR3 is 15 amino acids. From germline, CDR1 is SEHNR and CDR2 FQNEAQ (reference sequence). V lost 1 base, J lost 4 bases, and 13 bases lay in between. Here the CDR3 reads CASSLGFGGVTEAFF. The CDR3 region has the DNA TGTGCCAGCAGCTTAGGGTTCGGCGGTGTCACTGAAGCTTTCTTT.

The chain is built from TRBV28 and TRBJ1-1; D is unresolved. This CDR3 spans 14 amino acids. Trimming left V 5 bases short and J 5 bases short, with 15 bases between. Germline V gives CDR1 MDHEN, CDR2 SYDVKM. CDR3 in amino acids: CASSPNRGTTEAFF. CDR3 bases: TGTGCCAGCAGTCCTAACCGGGGAACAACTGAAGCTTTCTTT.

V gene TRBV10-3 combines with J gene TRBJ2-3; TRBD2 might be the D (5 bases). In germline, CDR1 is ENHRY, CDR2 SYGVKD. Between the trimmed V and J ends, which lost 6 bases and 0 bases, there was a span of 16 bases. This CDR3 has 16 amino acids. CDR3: CAIRRGASGSTDTQYF. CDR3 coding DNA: TGTGCCATCAGACGGGGTGCCTCGGGGAGCACAGATACGCAGTATTTT.

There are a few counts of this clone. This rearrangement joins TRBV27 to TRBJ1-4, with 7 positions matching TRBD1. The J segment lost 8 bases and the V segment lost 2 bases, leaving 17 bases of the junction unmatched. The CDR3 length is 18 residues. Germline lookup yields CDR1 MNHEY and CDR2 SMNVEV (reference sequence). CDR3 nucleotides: TGTGCCAGCAGTTTACAAGGGACAGTGGCCGCTTCCGCCGAAAAACTGTTTTTT. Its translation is CASSLQGTVAASAEKLFF.

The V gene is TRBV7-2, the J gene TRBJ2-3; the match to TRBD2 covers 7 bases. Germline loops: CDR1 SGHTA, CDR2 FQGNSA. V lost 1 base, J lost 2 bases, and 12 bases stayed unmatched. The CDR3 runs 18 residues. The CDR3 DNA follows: TGTGCCAGCAGCTTAGGGCCGGGGGGTGGGGGGTTCACAGATACGCAGTATTTT. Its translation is CASSLGPGGGGFTDTQYF.

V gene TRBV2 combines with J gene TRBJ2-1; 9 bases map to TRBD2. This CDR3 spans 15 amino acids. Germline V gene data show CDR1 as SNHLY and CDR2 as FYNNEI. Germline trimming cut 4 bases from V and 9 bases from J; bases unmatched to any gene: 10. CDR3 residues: CASSALAGGPPEQFF. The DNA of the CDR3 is TGTGCCAGCAGTGCATTGGCGGGAGGGCCCCCTGAGCAGTTCTTC.

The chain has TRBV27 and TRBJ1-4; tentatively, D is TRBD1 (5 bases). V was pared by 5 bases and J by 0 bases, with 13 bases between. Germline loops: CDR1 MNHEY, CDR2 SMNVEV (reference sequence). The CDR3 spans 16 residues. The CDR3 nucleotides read TGTGCCAGCAGTCCCTCCCCCAGGGCAACTAATGAAAAACTGTTTTTT. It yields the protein CASSPSPRATNEKLFF.

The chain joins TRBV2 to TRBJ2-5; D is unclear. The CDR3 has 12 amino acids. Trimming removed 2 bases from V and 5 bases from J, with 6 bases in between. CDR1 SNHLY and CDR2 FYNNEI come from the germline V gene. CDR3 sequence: CASSETGETQYF. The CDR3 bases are TGTGCCAGCAGTGAAACCGGGGAGACCCAGTACTTC.

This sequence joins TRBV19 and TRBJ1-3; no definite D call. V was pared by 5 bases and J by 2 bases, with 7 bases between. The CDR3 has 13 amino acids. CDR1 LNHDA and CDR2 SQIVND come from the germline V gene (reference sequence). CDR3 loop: CASSDGAGNTIYF. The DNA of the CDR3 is TGTGCCAGTAGTGACGGGGCTGGAAACACCATATATTTT. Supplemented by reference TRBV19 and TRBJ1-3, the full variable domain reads DGGITQSPKYLFRKEGQNVTLSCEQNLNHDAMYWYRQDPGQGLRLIYYSQIVNDFQKGDIAEGYSVSREKKESFPLTVTSAQKNPTAFYLCASSDGAGNTIYFGEGSWLTVV.

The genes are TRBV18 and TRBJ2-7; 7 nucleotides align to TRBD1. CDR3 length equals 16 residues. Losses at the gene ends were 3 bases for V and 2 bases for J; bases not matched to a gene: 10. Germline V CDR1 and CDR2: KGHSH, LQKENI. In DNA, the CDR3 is TGTGCCAGCTCACCTCCGAGGACAGGTTCTCCCTACGAGCAGTACTTC. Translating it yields CASSPPRTGSPYEQYF.

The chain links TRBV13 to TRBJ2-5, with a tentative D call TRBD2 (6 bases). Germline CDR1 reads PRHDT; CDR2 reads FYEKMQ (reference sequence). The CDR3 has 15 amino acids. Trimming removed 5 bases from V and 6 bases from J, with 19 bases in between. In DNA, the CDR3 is TGTGCCAGCAGCCTATCCAGGGAAGGCGGGAAGACCCAGTACTTC. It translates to CASSLSREGGKTQYF.

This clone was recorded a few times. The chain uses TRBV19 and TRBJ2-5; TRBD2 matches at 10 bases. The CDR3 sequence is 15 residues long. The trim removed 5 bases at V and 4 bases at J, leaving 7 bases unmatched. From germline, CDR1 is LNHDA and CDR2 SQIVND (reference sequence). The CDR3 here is CASSLVAGGGETQYF. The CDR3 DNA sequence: TGTGCCAGTAGTTTGGTAGCGGGAGGAGGAGAGACCCAGTACTTC.

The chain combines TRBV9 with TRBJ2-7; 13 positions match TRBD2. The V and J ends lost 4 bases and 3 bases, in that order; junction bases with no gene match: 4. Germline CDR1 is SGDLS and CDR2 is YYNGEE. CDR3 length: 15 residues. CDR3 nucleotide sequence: TGTGCCAGCAGCACCGGGACTAGCGGGAACTACGAGCAGTACTTC. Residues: CASSTGTSGNYEQYF.

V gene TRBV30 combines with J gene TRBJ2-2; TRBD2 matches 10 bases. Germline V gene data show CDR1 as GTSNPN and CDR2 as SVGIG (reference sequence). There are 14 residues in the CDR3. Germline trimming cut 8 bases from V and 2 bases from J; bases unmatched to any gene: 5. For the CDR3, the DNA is TGTGCCCAAACTAGCGGGATAAACACCGGGGAGCTGTTTTTT. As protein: CAQTSGINTGELFF.

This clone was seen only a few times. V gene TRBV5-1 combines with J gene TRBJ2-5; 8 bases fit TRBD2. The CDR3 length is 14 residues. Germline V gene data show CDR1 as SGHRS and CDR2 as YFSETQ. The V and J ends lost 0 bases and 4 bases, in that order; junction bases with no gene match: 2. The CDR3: CASSLAGRGETQYF. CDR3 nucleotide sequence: TGCGCCAGCAGCTTGGCCGGGAGGGGAGAGACCCAGTACTTC.

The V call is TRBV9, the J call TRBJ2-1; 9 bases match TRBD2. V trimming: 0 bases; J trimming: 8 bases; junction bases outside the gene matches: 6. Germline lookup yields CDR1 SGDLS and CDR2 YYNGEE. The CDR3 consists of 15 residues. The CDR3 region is CASSVEAGGRDEQFF. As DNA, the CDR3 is TGTGCCAGCAGCGTAGAGGCGGGGGGGCGGGATGAGCAGTTCTTC.

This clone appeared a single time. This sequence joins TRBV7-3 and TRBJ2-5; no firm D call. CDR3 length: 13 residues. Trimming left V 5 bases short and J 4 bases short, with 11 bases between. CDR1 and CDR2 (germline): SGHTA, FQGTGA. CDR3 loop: CASSVMVGETQYF. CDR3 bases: TGTGCCAGCAGCGTTATGGTCGGAGAGACCCAGTACTTC. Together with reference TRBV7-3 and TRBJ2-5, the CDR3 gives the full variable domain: GAGVSQTPSNKVTEKGKYVELRCDPISGHTALYWYRQSLGQGPEFLIYFQGTGAADDSGLPNDRFFAVRPEGSVSTLKIQRTERGDSAVYLCASSVMVGETQYFGPGTRLLVL.

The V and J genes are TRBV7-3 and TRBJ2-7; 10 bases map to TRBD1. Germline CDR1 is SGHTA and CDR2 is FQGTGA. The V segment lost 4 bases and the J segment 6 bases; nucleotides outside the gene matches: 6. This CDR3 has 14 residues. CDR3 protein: CASSSKGTGAEQYF. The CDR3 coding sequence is TGTGCCAGCAGCTCAAAGGGGACAGGGGCCGAGCAGTACTTC.

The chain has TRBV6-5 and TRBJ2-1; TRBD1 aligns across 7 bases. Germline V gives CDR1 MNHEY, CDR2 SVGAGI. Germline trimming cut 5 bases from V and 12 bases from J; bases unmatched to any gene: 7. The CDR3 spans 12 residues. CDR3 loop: CASSGDRVWQFF. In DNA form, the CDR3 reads TGTGCCAGCAGTGGAGACAGGGTCTGGCAGTTCTTC.